This T cell receptor beta chain was profiled in a study of blood T cells in healthy people across ages. Per the germline V gene, CDR1 is SQVTM and CDR2 is ANQGSEA. Trimming removed 3 bases from V and 0 bases from J; junction bases left unmatched: 8. The CDR3 totals 16 residues. This clonotype occurred many times. Total RNA, at least 6 micrograms per sample, came from PBMCs. A sample-barcoded 5' primer and a J-beta primer mix were used in a second PCR of roughly 7 to 11 cycles. One entry per CDR3 protein results from TCRdb running MiXCR on the 5' RACE reads. Of 540,000 or so distinct CDR3 sequences in the sample, around 24% were seen once. This sample also appeared in a second study, on T cells of mothers and their children. Turning to that study: Second-PCR primer M1S introduced sample barcodes and 2-4 random nucleotides. Slightly higher, non-significant overlap characterized related mother-child pairs relative to unrelated pairs.

The source is a boy aged 10-17 years in good health. Sequencing was carried out using blood. The chain recombines TRBV29-1 with TRBJ2-1, with 7 bases lining up with TRBD2. CDR3 DNA: TGCAGCGTTGATTTTGGGGAGGGGAGCTCCTACAATGAGCAGTTCTTC. The encoded protein is CSVDFGEGSSYNEQFF.